This TCR beta chain was sequenced for a study of cytomegalovirus exposure and HLA in healthy donors. Study outcomes and limitations: TRBV6-2, TRBV6-3 and other indistinguishable V segments were excluded. Some public TCRs appeared in many individuals, while most sequences were rare. No immune exposure information besides CMV serostatus was available.

About this clone itself: Its antigen is still unknown.

This PCR relied on a set of 60 Vbeta primers and 13 Jbeta primers. Original data processing: Roughly 76 million unique TCR beta chains, around 11 million of them shared, were counted by a later analysis. The protocol was immunoSEQ multiplex PCR, while the TCRdb copy is restricted to in-frame clones and leaves out a portion. V, J and clone size are those of that table, while D and trimming were read from the DNA. The table records approximately 140,000 clones, 60% to 80% of them present only once. Per germline, CDR1 LNHDA and CDR2 SQIVND (reference sequence). CDR3 length equals 16 residues. V lost 5 bases and J lost 2; bases outside the gene matches: 8.

The clonotype was recovered from a woman aged 50 to 60 in good health and CMV-seronegative. Sequencing was performed on PBMCs. The chain is built from TRBV19 and TRBJ2-1, with 8 bases lining up with TRBD2. The CDR3 is CASSQSGGGTYNEQFF. DNA of the CDR3: TGTGCCAGTAGTCAGAGCGGCGGGGGGACCTACAATGAGCAGTTCTTC.